This T cell receptor beta chain emerged from a study of cytomegalovirus exposure and HLA in healthy donors. Notes on the study in general: HLA alleles were associated with 15,000 to 20,000 TCR beta sequences in a later analysis at 0.05 false discovery rate. Many donors shared some public TCRs, even though most TCR sequences were rare. Accurate prediction of most subjects' HLA-A and HLA-B alleles from TCR beta sequences was reported.

Details on this clone: The target antigen is unknown.

A multiplex PCR was run with 60 Vbeta primers and 13 Jbeta primers. Method: immunoSEQ multiplex PCR; TCRdb's copy keeps in-frame clones and lacks some. The sample contains roughly 180,000 clones, approximately 80% of which appear only once. Germline lookup yields CDR1 SGDLS and CDR2 YYNGEE. V lost 3 bases, J lost 7 bases, and 4 bases stayed unmatched. CDR3 length: 13 amino acids. The rearrangement joins TRBV9 to TRBJ2-1; the match to TRBD2 covers 7 bases. Sequenced input: PBMCs. This receptor was obtained from a female donor in good health and CMV-seronegative. This CDR3 is CASSATSSNEQFF. CDR3 nucleotide sequence: TGTGCCAGCAGCGCGACTAGCTCGAATGAGCAGTTCTTC.